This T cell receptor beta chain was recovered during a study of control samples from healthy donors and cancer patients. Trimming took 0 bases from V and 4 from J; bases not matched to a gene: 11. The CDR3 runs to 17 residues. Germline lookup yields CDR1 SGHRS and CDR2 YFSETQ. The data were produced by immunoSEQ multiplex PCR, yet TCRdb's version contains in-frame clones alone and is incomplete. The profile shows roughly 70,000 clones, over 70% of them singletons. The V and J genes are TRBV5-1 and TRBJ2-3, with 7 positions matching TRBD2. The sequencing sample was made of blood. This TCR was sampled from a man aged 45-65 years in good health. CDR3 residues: CASSLVPRGSRADTQYF. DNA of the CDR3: TGCGCCAGCAGCTTGGTGCCCCGCGGGAGTAGGGCAGATACGCAGTATTTT.